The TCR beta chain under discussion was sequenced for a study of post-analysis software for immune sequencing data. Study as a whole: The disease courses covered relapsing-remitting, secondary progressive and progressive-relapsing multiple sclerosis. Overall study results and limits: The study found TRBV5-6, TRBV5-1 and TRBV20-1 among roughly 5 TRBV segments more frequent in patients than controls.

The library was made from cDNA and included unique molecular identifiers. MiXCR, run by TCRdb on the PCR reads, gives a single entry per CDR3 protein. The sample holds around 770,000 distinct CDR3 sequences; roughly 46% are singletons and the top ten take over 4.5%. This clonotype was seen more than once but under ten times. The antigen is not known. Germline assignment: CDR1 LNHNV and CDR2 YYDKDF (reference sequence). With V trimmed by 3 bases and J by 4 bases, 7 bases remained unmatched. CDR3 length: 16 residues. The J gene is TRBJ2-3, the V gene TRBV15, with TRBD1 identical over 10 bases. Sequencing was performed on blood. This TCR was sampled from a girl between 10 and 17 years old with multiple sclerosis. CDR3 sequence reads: CATSSRQGAGADTQYF. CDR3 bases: TGTGCCACCAGCAGCCGACAGGGGGCAGGGGCAGATACGCAGTATTTT.